Here is one T cell receptor (beta chain) with its context. The antigen is undetermined. The CDR3 extends over 17 amino acids. CDR1 and CDR2 from the germline V gene are LNHNV and YYDKDF (reference sequence). V gave up 1 base and J gave up 8 bases; unmatched junction bases: 13. This specimen belongs to a study of regulatory T cells in long-lasting Graves disease. Study outcomes and limitations: No thyroid tissue was studied; the work used peripheral blood only. Whereas about 870 public clonotypes were shared by new patients, persistent patients shared more, at roughly 2,500. Favoring TRBV28, TRBJ1-2 and TRBJ2-5 was a feature seen in persistent disease.

Time point defined: persistent/refractory GD, antithyroid drugs over 5 years with positive TRAb. Extracted RNA from PBMCs served as the source of the TCR library. The collection involved drawing around 10 milliliters of peripheral blood into EDTA tubes. Library construction for TCR beta used iRepertoire HTBI primers and Arm-PCR of CDR3 regions. One entry per CDR3 protein results from TCRdb running MiXCR on the multiplex PCR reads. Found here are 310,000 or so distinct CDR3 sequences, around a fifth of them singletons; the top ten hold 25% to 35%. The receptor was isolated from a female donor with Graves disease. Sequenced material: peripheral blood mononuclear cells (PBMCs), taken when the disease was refractory, from a patient treated with antithyroid drugs. The J gene is TRBJ1-2, the V gene TRBV15; TRBD1 matches 10 bases. DNA for the CDR3: TGTGCCACCAGCAGAGGGAGGGGCGGGGGACAGGGGACCGGCTACACCTTC. This encodes CATSRGRGGGQGTGYTF. Full variable domain (rest looked up from reference TRBV15 and TRBJ1-2): DAMVIQNPRYQVTQFGKPVTLSCSQTLNHNVMYWYQQKSSQAPKLLFHYYDKDFNNEADTPDNFQSRRPNTSFCFLDIRSPGLGDTAMYLCATSRGRGGGQGTGYTFGSGTRLTVV.